Each of the 7 T cell receptor beta chains below was sequenced from the same sample in a study of cytomegalovirus exposure and HLA in healthy donors. TCRdb's table, derived via immunoSEQ multiplex PCR, lists solely in-frame clones and lacks some. The sample contains approximately 270,000 clones, 80% to 90% of which appear only once. The sample taken for sequencing was PBMCs. The receptors shown here come from a woman under 30 in good health and CMV-seronegative.

The V gene is TRBV4-3, the J gene TRBJ2-7, with TRBD1 matching over 10 bases. With 0 bases clipped from V and 3 bases from J, the junction kept 11 bases outside the gene matches. The CDR3 consists of 18 residues. Germline CDR1 and CDR2: LGHNA and YSLEER. CDR3 region: CASSQEKGEDRGYYEQYF. Here the CDR3 DNA reads TGCGCCAGCAGCCAAGAGAAGGGGGAGGACAGGGGGTACTACGAGCAGTACTTC.

The gene calls are TRBV11-1 and TRBJ1-2; 7 nucleotides agree with TRBD1. Germline CDR1 reads SGHAT; CDR2 reads FQDESV (reference sequence). After removal of 5 bases from V and 3 bases from J, the junction contained 6 bases not matched to a gene. This CDR3 is built from 14 residues. The CDR3 here is CASSPQGDYYGYTF. In nucleotides, the CDR3 is TGTGCCAGCAGCCCCCAGGGGGACTACTATGGCTACACCTTC.

This clone was seen a single time. The chain carries TRBV21-1 and TRBJ2-5; the D call in the table, TRBD2, was not verified against the DNA. TRBV21-1 is noted as a pseudogene. The CDR3 loop spans 14 amino acids. DNA of the CDR3: TGTGCCAGCCAAAAGGGACTAGCGGTAGAGACCCAGTACTTC. Residues: CASQKGLAVETQYF.

The chain carries TRBV7-2 and TRBJ2-7, with D possibly being TRBD1 (6 bases). This CDR3 contains 15 residues. Per germline, CDR1 SGHTA and CDR2 FQGNSA. Trimming removed 5 bases from V and 5 bases from J, with 19 bases in between. Written as DNA, the CDR3 is TGTGCCAGCAGCCCGAACAGGGTGCGTCTCCACGAGCAGTACTTC. Translating it yields CASSPNRVRLHEQYF.

This clone was seen a few times. The CDR3 DNA reads as TGTGCCAGCAGCGTAGACGGTCTCTCTGGAAACACCATATATTTT. This translates into CASSVDGLSGNTIYF. The V gene is TRBV9, the J gene TRBJ1-3, with D hard to call. There are 15 residues in the CDR3. V was clipped by 0 bases and J by 0 bases, with 7 bases between them. CDR1 is SGDLS, CDR2 YYNGEE, per germline.

This chain connects TRBV4-1 to TRBJ2-7; a weak D match, TRBD2 (6 bases). CDR1 and CDR2 (germline): MGHRA, YSYEKL. The CDR3 sequence is 14 residues long. Between the trimmed V and J ends, which lost 1 base and 3 bases, there was a span of 10 bases. Here the CDR3 DNA reads TGCGCCAGCAGCCAAGTCCTAGCGAACTACGAGCAGTACTTC. It yields the protein CASSQVLANYEQYF.

The chain joins TRBV27 to TRBJ2-1, with TRBD1 identical over 8 bases. With 6 bases clipped from V and 10 bases from J, the junction kept 11 bases outside the gene matches. Germline values: CDR1 MNHEY, CDR2 SMNVEV (reference sequence). The CDR3 has 14 amino acids. CDR3 sequence: CASRGGQDYGEQFF. CDR3 bases: TGTGCCAGCAGGGGGGGACAGGATTATGGCGAGCAGTTCTTC.